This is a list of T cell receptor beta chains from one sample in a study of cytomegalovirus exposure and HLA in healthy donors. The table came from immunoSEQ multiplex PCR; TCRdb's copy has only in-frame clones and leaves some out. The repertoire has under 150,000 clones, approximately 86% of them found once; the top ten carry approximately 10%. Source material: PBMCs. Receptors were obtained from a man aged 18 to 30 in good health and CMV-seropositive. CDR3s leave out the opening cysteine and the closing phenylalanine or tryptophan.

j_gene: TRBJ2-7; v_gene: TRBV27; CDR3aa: ASTPLGTSEDEQY
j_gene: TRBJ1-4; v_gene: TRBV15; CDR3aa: ATSRVGGVDEKLF
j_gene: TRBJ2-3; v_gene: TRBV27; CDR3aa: ASSLLASGPTDTQY
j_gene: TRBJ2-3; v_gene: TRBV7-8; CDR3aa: ASKKAGGIVTDTQY
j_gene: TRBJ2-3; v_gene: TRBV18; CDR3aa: ASSPGGLTDTQY
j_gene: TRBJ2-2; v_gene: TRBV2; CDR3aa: ASSPPGGVTGELF
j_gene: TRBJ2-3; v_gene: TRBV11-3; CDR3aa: ASSLFATSTDTQY
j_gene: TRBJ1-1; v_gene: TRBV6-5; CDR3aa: ASSPWGDTEAF
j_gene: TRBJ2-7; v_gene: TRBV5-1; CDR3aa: ASSRDTSYEQY
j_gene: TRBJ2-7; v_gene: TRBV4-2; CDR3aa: ASSQAAQPVSGNYEQY
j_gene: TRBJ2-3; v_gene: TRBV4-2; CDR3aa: ASSLQDRDSTDTQY